Following are 25 T cell receptor beta chains from one sample sequenced in a study of shared clonotypes between healthy human individuals. Generated by immunoSEQ multiplex PCR, the TCRdb table keeps only in-frame clones and is missing some. The repertoire holds roughly 2.6 million clones, roughly 92% seen once, with 0.11% to 0.15% in the top ten. What was sequenced was naive CD4+ T cells sorted from blood. Subset indicated: CD45RA+ positively selected. The receptor set was obtained from a man aged 18-30 years in good health.

Only one count was recorded for this clone. This chain uses TRBV7-9 with TRBJ1-1; D possibly corresponds to TRBD1 (5 bases). In germline, CDR1 is SEHNR, CDR2 FQNEAQ (reference sequence). V lost 1 base and J lost 10, with 10 bases in between. The CDR3 totals 12 residues. The CDR3 reads CASSLGGPGAFF. For the CDR3, the DNA is TGTGCCAGCAGCTTAGGGGGCCCGGGAGCTTTCTTT.

The chain employs TRBV5-1 and TRBJ1-2; D perhaps matches TRBD1 (5 bases). V was trimmed by 4 bases and J by 5 bases, leaving 18 bases between them. CDR1 and CDR2 from the germline V gene are SGHRS and YFSETQ. This CDR3 contains 15 residues. CDR3 nucleotide sequence: TGCGCCAGCAGCCCGACTCGACAGACCCTTTATGGCTACACCTTC. Translation: CASSPTRQTLYGYTF.

V usage is TRBV27 and J usage is TRBJ2-2; D is unresolved. Trimming stripped 2 bases from V and 4 bases from J, with 8 bases between. CDR1 and CDR2 from the germline V gene are MNHEY and SMNVEV (reference sequence). The CDR3 loop spans 14 amino acids. The CDR3 nucleotides are TGTGCCAGCAGTTTACTAGTGGGCACCGGGGAGCTGTTTTTT. Translation: CASSLLVGTGELFF.

This clone came up a few times. The rearrangement joins TRBV30 to TRBJ1-1; D possibly corresponds to TRBD1 (6 bases). The length of the CDR3 is 13 residues. Germline assignment: CDR1 GTSNPN and CDR2 SVGIG (reference sequence). The V end was cut by 1 base, the J end by 4 bases, with 10 bases between. CDR3 in DNA: TGTGCCTGGAGTGGTACAGGGAGCACTGAAGCTTTCTTT. The encoded protein is CAWSGTGSTEAFF.

Concerning this clone itself: A read error may account for a junction end that differs from germline. V gene TRBV5-4 combines with J gene TRBJ2-4; tentative D call: TRBD1 (5 bases). Germline CDR1 SGHNT, CDR2 YYREEE (reference sequence). The CDR3 runs to 13 residues. For the CDR3, the DNA is TGTGCCAGCAGATTGGACACAAAAAACATTCAGTACTTC. It is translated as CASRLDTKNIQYF.

CDR3: CASSPRGGADTQYF. CDR3 bases: TGTGCCAGCAGCCCGAGGGGAGGGGCCGATACGCAGTATTTT. This chain links TRBV7-6 with TRBJ2-3, with 7 bases aligning to TRBD2. With V trimmed by 5 bases and J by 6 bases, 8 bases remained unmatched. Germline V lookup: CDR1 SGHVS, CDR2 FNYEAQ. The CDR3 has 14 residues. The full variable domain, in which reference TRBV7-6 and TRBJ2-3 provide the parts outside the CDR3, is GAGVSQSPRYKVTKRGQDVALRCDPISGHVSLYWYRQALGQGPEFLTYFNYEAQQDKSGLPNDRFSAERPEGSISTLTIQRTEQRDSAMYRCASSPRGGADTQYFGPGTRLTVL.

J is TRBJ2-2 and V is TRBV12-5; D not certain. V lost 0 bases and J lost 8, with 16 bases in between. CDR1 is LGHNT, CDR2 FRNRAP, per germline. CDR3 size: 16 residues. The CDR3 sequence is CASGLVVGLGVGELFF. The CDR3 coding sequence is TGTGCTAGTGGTTTGGTAGTAGGGTTGGGTGTTGGGGAGCTGTTTTTT.

The gene calls are TRBV5-1 and TRBJ2-5; D gene uncertain. Germline-derived CDR1 and CDR2 are SGHRS and YFSETQ. V shed 4 bases and J shed 5 bases, with 15 bases lying between them. The CDR3 consists of 14 residues. The CDR3 nucleotides are TGCGCCAGCAGCCCATGGGCCGGTGGCGAGACCCAGTACTTC. Residues: CASSPWAGGETQYF.

V is TRBV19 and J is TRBJ2-2; perhaps TRBD1 as D (6 bases). Deletions cut 3 bases from V and 1 base from J, with 18 bases between. The CDR3 runs to 18 residues. The germline CDR1 and CDR2 sequences are LNHDA and SQIVND (reference sequence). DNA of the CDR3: TGTGCCAGTAGTATCCCTGGCTGGGGACACCTGAACACCGGGGAGCTGTTTTTT. This gives the protein CASSIPGWGHLNTGELFF.

The chain carries TRBV5-5 and TRBJ1-4; 7 bases fit TRBD1. The CDR3 totals 14 residues. V lost 6 bases and J lost 4; bases outside the gene matches: 6. CDR1 is SGHKS and CDR2 is YYEKEE in the germline V gene (reference sequence). The CDR3 DNA reads as TGTGCCAGCACCCCGACAGGGTTTAATGAAAAACTGTTTTTT. Translating gives CASTPTGFNEKLFF.

This chain uses TRBV5-4 with TRBJ2-7; D may be TRBD1 or TRBD2 (7 bases each). V gave up 0 bases and J gave up 2 bases, with 15 bases separating them. This CDR3 has 16 residues. Germline V gene lookup returns CDR1 SGHNT and CDR2 YYREEE (reference sequence). CDR3 in amino acids: CASSLAGGTETYEQYF. The CDR3 coding sequence is TGTGCCAGCAGCTTGGCCGGGGGGACAGAAACCTACGAGCAGTACTTC.

This clone was detected once. This chain joins TRBV5-1 and TRBJ1-1; perhaps TRBD1 as D (5 bases). CDR3 length: 17 amino acids. V dropped 1 base and J dropped 7 bases, with 23 bases sitting between them. CDR1 and CDR2 (germline): SGHRS, YFSETQ. CDR3: CASSLTGYHTDSNEAFF. In DNA form, the CDR3 reads TGCGCCAGCAGCTTGACAGGTTACCACACCGATTCTAATGAAGCTTTCTTT.

The J gene is TRBJ2-2, the V gene TRBV6-5; D may be TRBD2 (6 bases). The CDR3 length is 16 residues. Trimming removed 2 bases at V and 6 bases at J, with 16 bases between. Per germline, CDR1 MNHEY and CDR2 SVGAGI. The CDR3, as DNA: TGTGCCAGCAGTTACGAGGGAGGCAAGGCACCCGGGGAGCTGTTTTTT. Residues: CASSYEGGKAPGELFF.

The chain recombines TRBV7-3 with TRBJ2-1, with TRBD2 matching over 12 bases. J was trimmed by 9 bases and V by 5 bases; bases with no gene match: 11. This CDR3 region has 16 residues. CDR1 is SGHTA and CDR2 is FQGTGA in the germline V gene. For the CDR3, the DNA is TGTGCCAGCAGCCCCGCTAGCGGGGGGGCCAGTAGTGAGCAGTTCTTC. The encoded protein is CASSPASGGASSEQFF.

In nucleotides, the CDR3 is TGTGCCAGCAGTTCGGGACCAAGCTCCTACGAGCAGTACTTC. Translated: CASSSGPSSYEQYF. The chain is built from TRBV6-5 and TRBJ2-7; the D gene could be TRBD1 or TRBD2 (5 bases each). The ends were cut back, 4 bases at V and 0 bases at J, with 10 bases in the middle. CDR3 length equals 14 residues. Germline V gives CDR1 MNHEY, CDR2 SVGAGI.

V gene TRBV6-1 combines with J gene TRBJ2-5; tentative D call: TRBD1 (5 bases). Germline CDR1 MNHNS, CDR2 SASEGT. Trimming shortened V by 6 bases and J by 2 bases, and 19 bases separated the two germline ends. The CDR3 has 16 amino acids. DNA of the CDR3: TGTGCCAGCAGAGAACTCAGGGCAGTGCCACAAGAGACCCAGTACTTC. It yields the protein CASRELRAVPQETQYF.

This clone was seen once. The V and J genes are TRBV9 and TRBJ2-3; no clear D gene. Germline V gene lookup returns CDR1 SGDLS and CDR2 YYNGEE. The CDR3 runs 14 residues. Trimming cost V 3 bases and J 4 bases, with 12 bases left between them. In DNA, the CDR3 is TGTGCCAGCAGCGGGGTGGGCTCCGCAGATACGCAGTATTTT. It translates to CASSGVGSADTQYF.

This chain uses TRBV6-1 with TRBJ2-5, with no clear D. The CDR3 contains 12 residues. From germline, CDR1 is MNHNS and CDR2 SASEGT. V was clipped by 9 bases and J by 1 base, with 9 bases between them. The CDR3 is CASAVIQETQYF. CDR3 nucleotide sequence: TGTGCCAGTGCGGTGATCCAAGAGACCCAGTACTTC.

In this sample, this clone turned up once. This sequence joins TRBV18 and TRBJ2-5; D not resolved. There are 16 residues in the CDR3. V was shortened by 0 bases and J by 4 bases, with 15 bases between the two germline ends. Looked up from germline, CDR1 is KGHSH and CDR2 is LQKENI. The CDR3 loop is CASSPPPGKKGETQYF. CDR3 in DNA: TGTGCCAGCTCACCACCCCCCGGCAAAAAGGGAGAGACCCAGTACTTC. Variable domain in full (rest from reference TRBV18 and TRBJ2-5): NAGVMQNPRHLVRRRGQEARLRCSPMKGHSHVYWYRQLPEEGLKFMVYLQKENIIDESGMPKERFSAEFPKEGPSILRIQQVVRGDSAAYFCASSPPPGKKGETQYFGPGTRLLVL.

The chain links TRBV23-1 to TRBJ2-3; 8 bases agree with TRBD2. TRBV23-1 is designated an ORF whose function remains uncertain. Germline trimming cut 4 bases from V and 3 bases from J; bases unmatched to any gene: 6. The CDR3 covers 15 residues. Written as DNA, the CDR3 is TGCGCCAGCAGTCCCCCGGCGGGGGGAACAGATACGCAGTATTTT. This translates into CASSPPAGGTDTQYF.

The chain has TRBV28 and TRBJ2-7; 11 bases match TRBD1. CDR3 length: 14 amino acids. The V segment lost 7 bases and the J segment 5 bases; nucleotides outside the gene matches: 7. Looked up from germline, CDR1 is MDHEN and CDR2 is SYDVKM. This CDR3 is CASISGTGGNEQYF. CDR3 sequence (DNA): TGTGCCAGCATTAGTGGGACAGGGGGGAACGAGCAGTACTTC.

This clone was observed once. The chain carries TRBV19 and TRBJ2-3, with D perhaps TRBD2 (6 bases). V was clipped by 2 bases and J by 2 bases, with 23 bases between them. The CDR3 covers 19 residues. CDR1 is LNHDA and CDR2 is SQIVND in the germline V gene (reference sequence). The CDR3 region is CASSILGSGFKPLTDTQYF. For the CDR3, the DNA is TGTGCCAGTAGTATACTTGGGAGCGGGTTTAAACCCCTCACAGATACGCAGTATTTT.

Worth noting for this clone: Different DNA sequences within this sample yield the same CDR3. CDR3: CASSTGLAGADTQYF. The CDR3 DNA is TGTGCCAGCAGCACAGGACTAGCGGGGGCAGATACGCAGTATTTT. V is TRBV6-5 and J is TRBJ2-3; the match to TRBD2 covers 13 bases. This CDR3 is built from 15 residues. After removal of 6 bases from V and 4 bases from J, the junction contained 4 bases not matched to a gene. Germline V CDR1 and CDR2: MNHEY, SVGAGI.

The CDR3 DNA sequence: TGTGCCAGCAGTCCCCGACAGGGGCAGTACTTC. Translated: CASSPRQGQYF. V usage is TRBV2 and J usage is TRBJ2-7, with 7 bases aligning to TRBD1. V dropped 5 bases and J dropped 9; count of bases not matched to a gene: 4. CDR3 size: 11 residues. Germline V gene lookup returns CDR1 SNHLY and CDR2 FYNNEI.

This sequence joins TRBV2 and TRBJ2-3; D possibly corresponds to TRBD2 (6 bases). The CDR3 runs 15 residues. Germline V gene data show CDR1 as SNHLY and CDR2 as FYNNEI. Trimming shortened V by 10 bases and J by 3 bases, and 20 bases separated the two germline ends. The CDR3 coding sequence is TGTGCCACCGTAATCGGAGGGCTGAATACAGATACGCAGTATTTT. This codes for CATVIGGLNTDTQYF.